This T cell receptor (beta chain) was observed in a study of CD8+ T cells in alopecia areata. The CDR3 length is 12 residues. Germline CDR1 SGHRS, CDR2 YFSETQ. V was trimmed by 2 bases and J by 8 bases, leaving 8 bases between them. Once RNA had been extracted, it was reverse transcribed into cDNA to act as the sequencing template. Here immunoSEQ multiplex PCR was the method, and the copy in TCRdb shows in-frame clones only, minus some. This table holds about 150,000 clones, 55% to 75% found once. This sample's treatment: oral pan-JAK inhibitor, 5-10 mg twice daily. Details on this clone: Its cognate antigen is unknown.

Study-level points and caveats: Lesional scalp displayed greater clonality than normal scalp, most notably in alopecia totalis/universalis.

V gene TRBV5-1 combines with J gene TRBJ2-4; TRBD1 might be the D (5 bases). The source was CD4+ T cells sorted from blood, collected at week 4, from a patient treated with tofacitinib. This clonotype was obtained from a human donor with alopecia areata. CDR3 amino acids: CASSLTQDIQYF. Here the CDR3 DNA reads TGCGCCAGCAGCTTAACACAGGACATTCAGTACTTC.